This T cell receptor beta chain derives from a study of human T cells and chemical hapten exposure. Study-level background: The study enrolled mostly female patients with alopecia areata, totalis or universalis. General study points: The study found that PT1 expanded TCR counts correlated positively with patch test score.

In germline, CDR1 is DFQATT, CDR2 SNEGSKA (reference sequence). Between the trimmed V and J ends, which lost 3 bases and 2 bases, there was a span of 11 bases. This CDR3 comprises 13 residues. This clonotype has ten or more counts. Its antigen is not known. In TCRdb, the RACE reads were re-called with MiXCR into one record per CDR3 protein. The data hold around 99,000 distinct CDR3 sequences, with 9.5% to 15% observed a single time. Time point in this sample: patch test 1, 2 weeks after DPC sensitization. Treatment noted: therapeutic diphenylcyclopropenone sensitization with weekly scalp DPC. The sample here was whole blood, taken in connection with sensitization to the hapten diphenylcyclopropenone (DPC). The source is a woman in her thirties or forties with alopecia areata. Some clones in this sample may be carry-over from other donors' samples. The chain is built from TRBV20-1 and TRBJ2-7, with D perhaps matching TRBD1 (5 bases). CDR3 coding DNA: TGCAGTGCTAGGGGCAGGGAACCCTACGAGCAGTACTTC. This gives the protein CSARGREPYEQYF.